This entry is about one T cell receptor (beta chain). The sample is drawn from a study of shared clonotypes between healthy human individuals. Across the study: Donor composition was two women and three men, aged 18 to 49.

Germline V gives CDR1 LNHDA, CDR2 SQIVND (reference sequence). The V and J ends lost 3 bases and 8 bases respectively, with 13 bases between them. The CDR3 totals 13 residues. Sequencing was at deep level. Input per replicate PCR of unsorted PBMC was about 300 ng DNA, corresponding to tens of thousands of T cell genomes. Libraries were prepared by immunoSEQ multiplex PCR; TCRdb keeps only in-frame clonotypes and omits some of them. Among about half a million clones listed, 65% to 85% were seen once. Sequenced: PBMCs. The chain couples TRBV19 to TRBJ1-2; weak D call: TRBD1 (5 bases). The receptor's source is a middle-aged woman in good health. Some clones in this sample may be carry-over from other donors' samples. This chain's CDR3 is CASSIQGMRGYTF. The CDR3 nucleotides are TGTGCCAGTAGTATTCAGGGAATGAGGGGCTACACCTTC.